The next 2 T cell receptor beta chains were all read from a single sample in a study of T cell responses to AZD1222 COVID-19 vaccine. The repertoire was sequenced with immunoSEQ multiplex PCR; TCRdb's copy has only in-frame clones and lacks some. The sample comprises around 88,000 clones, roughly nine tenths of which are singletons, and less than 3.5% rests with the top ten. The starting material was peripheral blood, obtained on day 0 of MenACWY control vaccination. Receptor source: an adult in good health.

This clone was detected only once. The V and J genes are TRBV5-6 and TRBJ2-2; D is perhaps TRBD2 (7 bases). In germline, CDR1 is SGHDT, CDR2 YYEEEE. The CDR3 consists of 13 residues. Trimming removed 2 bases at V and 6 bases at J, with 8 bases between. The CDR3 DNA sequence: TGTGCCAGCAGCTTCGGGGGGCCCGGGGAGCTGTTTTTT. This sequence encodes CASSFGGPGELFF.

This clone occurred a few times. The rearrangement links TRBV6-4 to TRBJ1-5; D perhaps matches TRBD1 (6 bases). The CDR3 sequence is 20 residues long. CDR1 and CDR2 from the germline V gene are MRHNA and SNTAGT. Between the trimmed V and J ends, which lost 4 bases and 4 bases, there was a span of 29 bases. CDR3 in amino acids: CASSGGLRGPSPPGNQPQHF. In DNA form, the CDR3 reads TGTGCCAGCAGTGGGGGGCTAAGGGGACCGAGCCCCCCGGGTAATCAGCCCCAGCATTTT.